This T cell receptor beta chain was observed in a study of shared clonotypes between healthy human individuals. For every subset, genomic DNA was evenly distributed across several immunoSEQ plates. Sorted-subset replicate PCR reactions contained roughly 200 ng DNA, corresponding to about 30,000 T cell genomes. Some clones are missing from TCRdb's copy, which holds only in-frame ones; the method was immunoSEQ multiplex PCR. The sample consists of 2 million to 2.5 million clones, over 85% of them appearing once. V was clipped by 4 bases and J by 0 bases; unmatched bases: 6. From germline, CDR1 is SGHTA and CDR2 FQGNSA. The CDR3 is made up of 15 amino acids.

The V gene is TRBV7-2, the J gene TRBJ2-7, with 7 bases fitting TRBD2. The sequenced sample consisted of naive CD4+ T cells from PBMCs. Described subset: CD45RA+ positively selected. The receptor's source is a man aged 18-30 years in good health. Some clones in this sample may be carry-over from other donors' samples. Here the CDR3 reads CASSSQRGTSYEQYF. DNA for the CDR3: TGTGCCAGCAGCTCCCAGCGGGGAACCTCCTACGAGCAGTACTTC.